Listed here are 3 T cell receptor beta chains from one sample, sequenced in a study of CD8 T cells in Susac syndrome. With random hexamers, reverse transcription was performed on about 0.5 to 1 ug of RNA. One entry per CDR3 protein results from TCRdb running MiXCR on the immunoSEQ multiplex PCR reads. Of some 220,000 distinct CDR3 sequences listed, 95% are singletons. Sequenced sample: CD4+ T cells from PBMCs. These receptors were collected from a human donor with multiple sclerosis.

The V and J genes are TRBV15 and TRBJ1-4, with a possible D match to TRBD1 (5 bases). There are 16 residues in the CDR3. V dropped 2 bases and J dropped 3 bases, with 13 bases sitting between them. Germline values: CDR1 LNHNV, CDR2 YYDKDF (reference sequence). CDR3 in amino acids: CATSRQIRAPNEKLFF. CDR3 DNA sequence: TGTGCCACCAGCAGACAAATCAGGGCCCCTAATGAAAAACTGTTTTTT.

This chain joins TRBV5-1 and TRBJ1-2; no clear D gene. CDR1 and CDR2 (germline): SGHRS, YFSETQ. V lost 2 bases and J 5 bases, leaving 7 bases between the germline ends. The CDR3 length is 12 residues. CDR3 nucleotides: TGCGCCAGCAGCTTCGAGGATTATGGCTACACCTTC. This gives the protein CASSFEDYGYTF.

The V call is TRBV14, the J call TRBJ2-2; no reliable D call. The V and J ends lost 1 base and 4 bases respectively, with 7 bases between them. The CDR3 length is 14 residues. The germline V gene has CDR1 SGHDN and CDR2 FVKESK. The CDR3 sequence: CASSQVRSTGELFF. Written as DNA, the CDR3 is TGTGCCAGCAGCCAAGTCAGGTCCACCGGGGAGCTGTTTTTT. Based on the CDR3 plus reference TRBV14 and TRBJ2-2, the full variable domain is EAGVTQFPSHSVIEKGQTVTLRCDPISGHDNLYWYRRVMGKEIKFLLHFVKESKQDESGMPNNRFLAERTGGTYSTLKVQPAELEDSGVYFCASSQVRSTGELFFGEGSRLTVL.